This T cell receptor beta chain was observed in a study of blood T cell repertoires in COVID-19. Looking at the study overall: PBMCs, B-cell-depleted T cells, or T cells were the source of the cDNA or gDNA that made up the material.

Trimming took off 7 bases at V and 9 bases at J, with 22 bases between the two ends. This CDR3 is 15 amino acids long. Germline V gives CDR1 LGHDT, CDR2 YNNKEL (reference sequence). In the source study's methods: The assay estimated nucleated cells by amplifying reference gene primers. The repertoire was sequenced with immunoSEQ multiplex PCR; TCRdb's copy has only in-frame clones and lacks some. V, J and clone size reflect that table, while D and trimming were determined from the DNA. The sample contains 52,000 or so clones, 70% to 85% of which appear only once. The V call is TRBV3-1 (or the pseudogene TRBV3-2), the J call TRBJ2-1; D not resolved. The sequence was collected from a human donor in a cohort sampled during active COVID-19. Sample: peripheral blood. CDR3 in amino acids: CASTFGFNPQGEQFF. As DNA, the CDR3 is TGTGCCAGCACTTTCGGGTTTAACCCCCAAGGTGAGCAGTTCTTC.